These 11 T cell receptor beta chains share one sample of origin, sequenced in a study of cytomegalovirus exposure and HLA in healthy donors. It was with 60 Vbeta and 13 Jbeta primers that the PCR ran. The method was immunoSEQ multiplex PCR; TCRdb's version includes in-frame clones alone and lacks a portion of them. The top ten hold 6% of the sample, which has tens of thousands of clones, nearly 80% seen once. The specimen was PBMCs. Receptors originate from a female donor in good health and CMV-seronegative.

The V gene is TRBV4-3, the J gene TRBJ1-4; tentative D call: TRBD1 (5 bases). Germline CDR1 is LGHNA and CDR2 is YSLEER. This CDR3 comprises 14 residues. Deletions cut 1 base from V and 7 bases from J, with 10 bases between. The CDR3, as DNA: TGCGCCAGCAGCCAAGGGCAGGGAAGTGAAAAACTGTTTTTT. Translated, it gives CASSQGQGSEKLFF.

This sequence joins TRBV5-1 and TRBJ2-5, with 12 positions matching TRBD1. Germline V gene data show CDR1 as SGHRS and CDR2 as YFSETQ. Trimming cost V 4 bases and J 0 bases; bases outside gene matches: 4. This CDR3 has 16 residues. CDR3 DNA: TGCGCCAGCAGCCCCGGGACAGGGGGCTACCAAGAGACCCAGTACTTC. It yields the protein CASSPGTGGYQETQYF.

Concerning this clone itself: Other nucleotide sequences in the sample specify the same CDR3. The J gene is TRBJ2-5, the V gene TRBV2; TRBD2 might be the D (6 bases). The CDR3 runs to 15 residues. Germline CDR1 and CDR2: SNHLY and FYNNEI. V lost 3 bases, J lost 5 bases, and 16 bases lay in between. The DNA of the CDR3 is TGTGCCAGCAGTGACTCCGTAGCTCGGGGGGAGACCCAGTACTTC. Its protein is CASSDSVARGETQYF. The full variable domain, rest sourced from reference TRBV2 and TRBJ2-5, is EPEVTQTPSHQVTQMGQEVILRCVPISNHLYFYWYRQILGQKVEFLVSFYNNEISEKSEIFDDQFSVERPDGSNFTLKIRSTKLEDSAMYFCASSDSVARGETQYFGPGTRLLVL.

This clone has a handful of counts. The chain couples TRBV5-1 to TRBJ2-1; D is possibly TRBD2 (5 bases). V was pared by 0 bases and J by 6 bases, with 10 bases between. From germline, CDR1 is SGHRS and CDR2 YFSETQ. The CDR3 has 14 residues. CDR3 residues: CASSLGGSGNEQFF. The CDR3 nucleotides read TGCGCCAGCAGCTTGGGTGGGAGCGGCAATGAGCAGTTCTTC.

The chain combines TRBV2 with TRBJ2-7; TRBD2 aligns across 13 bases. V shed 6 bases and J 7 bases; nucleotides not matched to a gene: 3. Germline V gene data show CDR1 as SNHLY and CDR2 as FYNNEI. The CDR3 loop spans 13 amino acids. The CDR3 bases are TGTGCCAGCAGCGAGGGACTAGCGGGGGAGCAGTACTTC. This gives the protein CASSEGLAGEQYF.

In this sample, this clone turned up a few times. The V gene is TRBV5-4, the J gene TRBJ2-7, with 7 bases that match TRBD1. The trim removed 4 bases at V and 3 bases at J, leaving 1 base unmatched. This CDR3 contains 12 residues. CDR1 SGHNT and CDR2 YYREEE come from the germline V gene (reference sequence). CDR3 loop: CASSRDSYEQYF. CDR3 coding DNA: TGTGCCAGCAGCCGGGACAGCTACGAGCAGTACTTC.

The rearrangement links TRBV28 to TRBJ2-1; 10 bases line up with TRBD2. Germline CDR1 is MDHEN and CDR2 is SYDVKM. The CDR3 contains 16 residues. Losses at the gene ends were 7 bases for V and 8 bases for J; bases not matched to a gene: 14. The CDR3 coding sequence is TGTGCCAGCACGATCAGCGGGAGGGCCTCCCTCCATGAGCAGTTCTTC. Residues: CASTISGRASLHEQFF.

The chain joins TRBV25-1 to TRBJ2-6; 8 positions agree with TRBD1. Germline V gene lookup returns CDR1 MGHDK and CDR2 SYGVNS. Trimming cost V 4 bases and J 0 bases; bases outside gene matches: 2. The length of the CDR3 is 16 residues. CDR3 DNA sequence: TGTGCCAGCAGTGGTACAGGGGGCTCTGGGGCCAACGTCCTGACTTTC. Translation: CASSGTGGSGANVLTF.

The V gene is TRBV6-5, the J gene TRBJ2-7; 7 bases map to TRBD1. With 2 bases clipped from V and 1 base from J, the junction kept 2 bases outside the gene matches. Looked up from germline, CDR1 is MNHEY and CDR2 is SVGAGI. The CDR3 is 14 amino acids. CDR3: CASSYGDSSYEQYF. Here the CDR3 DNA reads TGTGCCAGCAGTTACGGGGACAGTTCCTACGAGCAGTACTTC.

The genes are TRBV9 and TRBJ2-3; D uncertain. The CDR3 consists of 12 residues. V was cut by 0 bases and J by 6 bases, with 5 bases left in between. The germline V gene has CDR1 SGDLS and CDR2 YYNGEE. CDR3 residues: CASSVVADTQYF. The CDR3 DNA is TGTGCCAGCAGCGTAGTCGCGGATACGCAGTATTTT.

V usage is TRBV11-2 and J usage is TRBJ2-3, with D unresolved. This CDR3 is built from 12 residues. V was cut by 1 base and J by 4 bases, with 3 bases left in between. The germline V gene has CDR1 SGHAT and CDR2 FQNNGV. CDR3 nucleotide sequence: TGTGCCAGCAGCTTAGTATCAGATACGCAGTATTTT. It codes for CASSLVSDTQYF.